This passage covers 22 T cell receptor beta chains from one sample sequenced in a study of T cells in Graves' hyperthyroidism and ophthalmopathy (dated by TCRdb to the late 2010s). The library came from multiplex PCR. The listed sequencing device is Illumina HiSeq 2000. Amplification of TCR beta CDR3 regions was carried out from RNA transcripts. The first round of RT-PCR for the TCR CDR3 was performed with the HTBI primer set and the Qiagen OneStep RT-PCR kit. The raw public data were reprocessed by TCRdb itself: fastp quality trimming at Q25, MiXCR clonotype calling, in-frame beta chains only. Rows with a matching CDR3 protein are joined into one entry that keeps the most common DNA and genes. The sample includes almost 350,000 distinct CDR3 sequences, with roughly 18% observed a single time. The ten top clones hold roughly 15% of the sample. The sample comprised blood. These receptors came from a woman aged 40 to 55 with Graves' ophthalmopathy.

This clonotype was observed many times. V and J are TRBV5-8 and TRBJ1-1; D is uncertain. This CDR3 contains 12 residues. V was trimmed by 1 base and J by 14 bases, leaving 15 bases between them. Looked up from germline, CDR1 is SGHTS and CDR2 is YDEGEE. CDR3 region: CASSLSGFGRFF. Here the CDR3 DNA reads TGTGCCAGCAGCTTGAGCGGATTTGGAAGGTTCTTT.

This clonotype was picked up many times. The V and J genes are TRBV28 and TRBJ1-5; D is unclear. CDR3 length: 12 residues. Trimming cost V 6 bases and J 4 bases, with 7 bases left between them. CDR1 is MDHEN and CDR2 is SYDVKM in the germline V gene. In nucleotides, the CDR3 is TGTGCCAGCAGACCGCCTAATCAGCCCCAGCATTTT. This translates into CASRPPNQPQHF.

This chain connects TRBV11-2 to TRBJ1-1; D is perhaps TRBD1 (5 bases). This CDR3 spans 17 amino acids. Germline CDR1 SGHAT, CDR2 FQNNGV. Deletions cut 6 bases from V and 0 bases from J, with 20 bases between. The DNA for the CDR3 is TGTGCCAGCAGTCCAAGGGGTCTGGACCCGATGAACACTGAAGCTTTCTTT. It specifies CASSPRGLDPMNTEAFF.

A few counts support this clonotype. The chain recombines TRBV6-5 with TRBJ1-6, with 8 bases identical to TRBD1. Germline V lookup: CDR1 MNHEY, CDR2 SVGAGI. The CDR3 runs to 18 residues. V trimming: 6 bases; J trimming: 4 bases; junction bases outside the gene matches: 14. In DNA form, the CDR3 reads TGTGCCAGCAGATCCGGGACAGGCAAAATAATTTATAATTCACCCCTCCACTTT. Protein product: CASRSGTGKIIYNSPLHF.

This clonotype was counted many times. This chain joins TRBV6-5 and TRBJ1-1, with D unresolved. Trimming took 8 bases from V and 10 from J, leaving 14 bases between them. The V gene's germline CDR1 is MNHEY and CDR2 SVGAGI. This CDR3 is 11 amino acids long. The CDR3 region has the DNA TGTGCCAGCGGCGCGGGAATAGGAGCTTTCTTT. This sequence encodes CASGAGIGAFF.

At least ten counts were recorded for this clonotype. V usage is TRBV5-1 and J usage is TRBJ2-5; D gene ambiguous. The CDR3 extends over 14 amino acids. V lost 0 bases and J lost 1, with 7 bases in between. CDR1 and CDR2 (germline): SGHRS, YFSETQ. CDR3 sequence: CASSLGWLQETQYF. The CDR3 DNA follows: TGCGCCAGCAGCTTGGGGTGGCTCCAAGAGACCCAGTACTTC.

This clonotype was recorded many times. The chain has TRBV6-2 or TRBV6-3 and TRBJ1-1, with D perhaps TRBD1 (5 bases). This CDR3 spans 15 amino acids. V lost 5 bases and J 5 bases, leaving 18 bases between the germline ends. Per germline, CDR1 MNHEY and CDR2 SVGEGT. For the CDR3, the DNA is TGTGCCAGCAGTGACCCCCAGGGACGGAGGACTGAAGCTTTCTTT. This encodes CASSDPQGRRTEAFF.

This clonotype was seen many times. The rearrangement uses TRBV11-1 and TRBJ1-1; possibly TRBD1 for D (6 bases). CDR1 and CDR2 (germline): SGHAT, FQDESV (reference sequence). Trimming left V 2 bases short and J 3 bases short, with 10 bases between. The CDR3 extends over 14 amino acids. The CDR3 spells CASSLQTGYTEAFF. The CDR3 DNA reads as TGTGCCAGCAGCTTACAGACAGGCTACACTGAAGCTTTCTTT.

This clonotype was recorded many times. The chain employs TRBV6-1 and TRBJ1-2; D gene ambiguous. V was shortened by 3 bases and J by 4 bases, with 9 bases between the two germline ends. Germline lookup yields CDR1 MNHNS and CDR2 SASEGT. The CDR3 runs 13 residues. CDR3 sequence reads: CASSEAWGYGYTF. As DNA, the CDR3 is TGTGCCAGCAGTGAGGCCTGGGGCTATGGCTACACCTTC.

This clonotype was detected many times. The germline gene is not matched at one end of the junction; a read error may be the cause. This chain links TRBV27 with TRBJ2-7, with 13 bases lining up with TRBD2. The CDR3 consists of 17 residues. Germline CDR1 reads MNHEY; CDR2 reads SMNVEV (reference sequence). CDR3 protein: CASSLSGLAGATYEQYF. The CDR3 DNA follows: TGTGCCAGCAGTCTATCAGGACTAGCGGGAGCAACCTACGAGCAGTACTTC.

This clonotype was observed a few times. This rearrangement joins TRBV6-5 to TRBJ1-1; possible D gene TRBD1, 5 bases. Germline-derived CDR1 and CDR2 are MNHEY and SVGAGI. Trimming stripped 2 bases from V and 5 bases from J, with 15 bases between. The CDR3 runs to 15 residues. The CDR3 region is CASSYGGGGGTEAFF. In DNA form, the CDR3 reads TGTGCCAGCAGTTACGGCGGTGGGGGAGGGACTGAAGCTTTCTTT.

This clonotype was observed a handful of times. V gene TRBV2 combines with J gene TRBJ2-2; tentatively, D is TRBD1 (5 bases). Germline values: CDR1 SNHLY, CDR2 FYNNEI. CDR3 length equals 14 residues. Deletions cut 6 bases from V and 7 bases from J, with 15 bases between. CDR3 region: CASSGRVLGGELFF. The CDR3, as DNA: TGTGCCAGCAGCGGCAGGGTACTTGGCGGGGAGCTGTTTTTT.

This clonotype occurred many times. The rearrangement joins TRBV20-1 to TRBJ2-4; tentatively, D is TRBD1 (6 bases). Between the trimmed V and J ends, which lost 8 bases and 8 bases, there was a span of 19 bases. The CDR3 runs 13 residues. Germline V gene data show CDR1 as DFQATT and CDR2 as SNEGSKA (reference sequence). CDR3 in amino acids: CSLDRENVDIQYF. CDR3 nucleotide sequence: TGCAGTTTGGACAGAGAAAATGTAGACATTCAGTACTTC.

This clonotype was observed many times. The rearrangement uses TRBV19 and TRBJ1-6; 9 bases line up with TRBD1. The CDR3 is 15 residues long. CDR1 is LNHDA, CDR2 SQIVND, per germline (reference sequence). Losses at the gene ends were 0 bases for V and 10 bases for J; bases not matched to a gene: 4. The CDR3 sequence: CASSIEGTGTSPLHF. The DNA for the CDR3 is TGTGCCAGTAGTATAGAGGGGACAGGGACCTCACCCCTCCACTTT.

Written as DNA, the CDR3 is TGTGCCAGCAGTTTAAGTGTATACATGCCTACTGATGGCTACACCTTC. It translates to CASSLSVYMPTDGYTF. This chain joins TRBV2 and TRBJ1-2; D gene ambiguous. Germline V gives CDR1 SNHLY, CDR2 FYNNEI. The V end was cut by 5 bases, the J end by 6 bases, with 22 bases between. The CDR3 length is 16 residues.

This clonotype has at least ten counts. The genes are TRBV7-2 and TRBJ1-1, with D unresolved. CDR3 length: 16 amino acids. With 1 base removed from V and 4 bases from J, the gap between germline ends came to 16 bases. CDR1 is SGHTA, CDR2 FQGNSA, per germline. The chain's CDR3 is CASSLGMEEAGTEAFF. DNA of the CDR3: TGTGCCAGCAGCTTAGGGATGGAGGAGGCGGGCACTGAAGCTTTCTTT.

Ten or more counts support this clonotype. CDR3 nucleotide sequence: TGTGCCACTACGGGACCGCCCTCCTACGAGCAGTACTTC. Translation: CATTGPPSYEQYF. This chain connects TRBV6-2 or TRBV6-3 to TRBJ2-7; perhaps D is TRBD1 or TRBD2 (5 bases each). Germline V gene data show CDR1 as MNHEY and CDR2 as SVGEGT. The length of the CDR3 is 13 residues. Trimming cost V 10 bases and J 0 bases, with 13 bases left between them.

This clonotype has a handful of counts. The gene calls are TRBV15 and TRBJ1-1, with TRBD1 identical over 7 bases. The CDR3 totals 15 residues. The germline gives CDR1 LNHNV, CDR2 YYDKDF (reference sequence). Unmatched junction bases numbered 3, after V lost 1 base and J lost 1 base. The CDR3 spells CATSRAGGPNTEAFF. The CDR3 DNA sequence: TGTGCCACCAGCAGAGCAGGGGGTCCGAACACTGAAGCTTTCTTT.

This clonotype was detected ten times or more. This chain uses TRBV6-1 with TRBJ2-7; D is uncertain. Germline V gene lookup returns CDR1 MNHNS and CDR2 SASEGT. V was trimmed by 6 bases and J by 7 bases, leaving 16 bases between them. The CDR3 sequence is 13 residues long. CDR3 sequence: CASSQPDLWEQYF. CDR3 DNA sequence: TGTGCCAGCAGCCAACCTGATTTATGGGAGCAGTACTTC.

This clonotype was recorded many times. The J gene is TRBJ2-7, the V gene TRBV29-1, with D maybe TRBD2 (5 bases). The germline gives CDR1 SQVTM, CDR2 ANQGSEA. The germline V and J ends were trimmed by 2 bases and 9 bases, with 11 bases remaining between them. The CDR3 runs 11 residues. The CDR3 DNA reads as TGCAGCGTTGAAATAGGGAGTAGGCAGTACTTC. Its protein product is CSVEIGSRQYF.

The chain combines TRBV6-1 with TRBJ2-7; a weak D match, TRBD2 (5 bases). The CDR3 has 13 residues. V lost 7 bases and J lost 5, with 15 bases in between. Germline-derived CDR1 and CDR2 are MNHNS and SASEGT. This chain's CDR3 is CASTPQLVHEQYF. CDR3 DNA sequence: TGTGCCAGCACTCCCCAACTAGTTCACGAGCAGTACTTC.

This clonotype has at least ten counts. The chain links TRBV10-2 to TRBJ2-7; D is unclear. Trimming left V 5 bases short and J 2 bases short, with 13 bases between. The CDR3 extends over 14 amino acids. The germline gives CDR1 WSHSY, CDR2 SAAADI. The CDR3 nucleotides are TGCGCCAGCAGTACTGGGGTGCTTCCCTACGAGCAGTACTTC. It specifies CASSTGVLPYEQYF.